This T cell receptor (beta chain) was sequenced in a study of blood T cell repertoires in COVID-19. Germline V lookup: CDR1 MNHNY, CDR2 SVGAGI (reference sequence). The CDR3 extends over 14 amino acids. V was clipped by 5 bases and J by 5 bases; unmatched bases: 3. Methods used by the authors: Using reference gene primer amplification, nucleated cell counts were estimated. Clones were read by immunoSEQ multiplex PCR, and TCRdb kept only the in-frame ones, dropping some. The DNA gave D and trimming, while V, J and clone size come from that table. The sample has tens of thousands of clones, 80% to 90% seen once.

This chain uses TRBV6-6 with TRBJ1-1; 12 nucleotides match TRBD1. Sequencing was done on a sample of peripheral blood. This receptor was taken from a man aged 50-59 years with active COVID-19. This chain's CDR3 is CASSAGQGATEAFF. CDR3 nucleotide sequence: TGTGCCAGCAGTGCGGGACAGGGGGCGACTGAAGCTTTCTTT.